This TCR beta chain was found in a study of blood T cell repertoires in COVID-19. Study details: There were acute and convalescent COVID-19 samples, and they came from the United States, Italy and Spain. Sample material is recorded as cDNA or gDNA derived from T cells, B-cell-depleted T cells, or PBMCs.

Authors' data handling: Nucleated cell number was recorded as an estimate derived from reference gene primer amplification. The method was immunoSEQ multiplex PCR; TCRdb's version includes in-frame clones alone and lacks a portion of them. V and J calls and clone size follow that table, whereas D and trimming were derived from the DNA. This sample has approximately 39,000 clones, with about 87% found just once. V lost 4 bases to trimming and J lost 0 bases, with 7 bases between them. The CDR3 is made up of 14 amino acids. Germline CDR1 reads SNHLY; CDR2 reads FYNNEI. The genes are TRBV2 and TRBJ1-5; perhaps TRBD1 as D (6 bases). The receptor's source is a man aged 45 to 65 with active or convalescent COVID-19. Sequenced material: peripheral blood. The CDR3 protein is CASSADSSNQPQHF. For the CDR3, the DNA is TGTGCCAGCAGTGCGGACAGTAGCAATCAGCCCCAGCATTTT.